Listed below are T cell receptor beta chains from one sample, sequenced in a study of cytomegalovirus exposure and HLA in healthy donors. TCRdb's copy holds only in-frame clones and misses some; the assay was immunoSEQ multiplex PCR. The profile shows around 150,000 clones, around 92% of them singletons. Sample: PBMCs. These receptors were collected from a woman aged 18-29 years in good health and CMV-seropositive. Both conserved end residues are part of each CDR3. A D gene is named only where the DNA matches it firmly. The listing skips clone size in some rows; elsewhere it reads once, few, many or a size class.

TRBJ1-4,TRBV27,.,.,TGTGCCAGCAGTTTATCGGCCGGTGGGGGGGAAAAACTGTTTTTT,CASSLSAGGGEKLFF
TRBJ1-1,TRBV5-1,.,.,TGCGCCAGCAGCTTATCAGGCAGTAACACTGAAGCTTTCTTT,CASSLSGSNTEAFF
TRBJ2-7,TRBV30,.,TRBD2,TGTGCCTACCGAGGGGCTGGGAGGGTCGACGAGCAGTACTTC,CAYRGAGRVDEQYF
TRBJ2-7,TRBV5-4,.,TRBD1,TGTGCCAGCAGCTTTGGGACAGTTCCCTACGAGCAGTACTTC,CASSFGTVPYEQYF
TRBJ2-2,TRBV9,.,.,TGTGCCAGCAGCGTTATATTTTCGGAGCTGTTTTTT,CASSVIFSELFF
TRBJ2-3,TRBV20-1,.,.,TGCAGTGGAGGCACAGATACGCAGTATTTT,CSGGTDTQYF
TRBJ1-5,TRBV30,.,.,TGTGCCTGGGACAGGCAGGCCCCCCCCCAGCATTTT,CAWDRQAPPQHF
TRBJ2-1,TRBV5-8,.,TRBD2,TGTGCCAGCAGCTTGAGCGGGAGCTCCTACAATGAGCAGTTCTTC,CASSLSGSSYNEQFF
TRBJ2-6,TRBV18,once,.,TGTGCCAGCTCACCAACTCCAGGGGCTAGCGGCAGCTCTGGGGCCAACGTCCTGACTTTC,CASSPTPGASGSSGANVLTF
TRBJ2-5,TRBV7-9,.,TRBD1,TGTGCCAGCAGCTTTGACAGGGGGCAGGAGACCCAGTACTTC,CASSFDRGQETQYF
TRBJ2-7,TRBV18,.,.,TGTGCCAGCTCACCTGGGGCAGGAACCTACGAGCAGTACTTC,CASSPGAGTYEQYF
TRBJ1-5,TRBV18,.,.,TGTGCCAGCTCACCAACAGAAAATCAGCCCCAGCATTTT,CASSPTENQPQHF
TRBJ2-7,TRBV6-5,.,TRBD2,TGTGCCAGCAGTTACTCGACTAGCGGGATCGGCTACGAGCAGTACTTC,CASSYSTSGIGYEQYF